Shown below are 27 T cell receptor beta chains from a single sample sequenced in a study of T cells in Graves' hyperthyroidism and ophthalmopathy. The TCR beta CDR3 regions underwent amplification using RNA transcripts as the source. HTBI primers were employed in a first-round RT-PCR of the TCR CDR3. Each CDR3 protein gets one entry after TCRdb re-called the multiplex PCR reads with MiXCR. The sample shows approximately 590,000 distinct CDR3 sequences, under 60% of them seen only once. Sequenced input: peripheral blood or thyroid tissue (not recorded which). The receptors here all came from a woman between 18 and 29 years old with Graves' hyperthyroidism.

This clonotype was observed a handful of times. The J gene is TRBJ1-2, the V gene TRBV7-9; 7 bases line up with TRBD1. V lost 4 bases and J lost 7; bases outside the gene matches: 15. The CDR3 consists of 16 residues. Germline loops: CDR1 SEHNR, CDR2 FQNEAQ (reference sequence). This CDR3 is CASSYGQVTISSGYTF. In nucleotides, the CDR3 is TGTGCCAGCAGCTACGGACAGGTGACGATTTCCTCTGGCTACACCTTC.

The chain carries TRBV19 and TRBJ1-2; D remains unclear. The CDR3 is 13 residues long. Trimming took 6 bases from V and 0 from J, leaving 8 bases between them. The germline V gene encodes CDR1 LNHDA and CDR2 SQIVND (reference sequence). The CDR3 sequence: CASRNRTNYGYTF. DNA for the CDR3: TGTGCCAGTAGAAACAGAACTAACTATGGCTACACCTTC.

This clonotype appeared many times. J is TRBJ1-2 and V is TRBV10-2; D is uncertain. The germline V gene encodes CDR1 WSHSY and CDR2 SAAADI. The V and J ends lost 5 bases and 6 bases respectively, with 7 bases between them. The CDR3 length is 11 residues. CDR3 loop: CASSYGNGYTF. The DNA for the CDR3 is TGCGCCAGCAGTTATGGAAATGGCTACACCTTC.

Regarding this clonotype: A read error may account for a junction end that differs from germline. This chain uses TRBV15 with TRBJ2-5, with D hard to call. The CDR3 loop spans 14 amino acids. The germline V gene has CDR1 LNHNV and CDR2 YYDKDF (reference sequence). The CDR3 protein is CATSGDAGQETQYF. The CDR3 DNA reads TGTGCCACCAGCGGAGATGCAGGACAAGAGACCCAGTACTTC.

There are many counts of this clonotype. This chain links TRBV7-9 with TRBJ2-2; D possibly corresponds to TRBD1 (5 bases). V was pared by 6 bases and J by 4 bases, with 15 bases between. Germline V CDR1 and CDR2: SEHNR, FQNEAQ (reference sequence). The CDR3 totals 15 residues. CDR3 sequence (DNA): TGTGCCAGCAGATTAAGGTCACAGGCCACCGGGGAGCTGTTTTTT. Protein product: CASRLRSQATGELFF. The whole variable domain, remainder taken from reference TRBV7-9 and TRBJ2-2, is DTGVSQNPRHKITKRGQNVTFRCDPISEHNRLYWYRQTLGQGPEFLTYFQNEAQLEKSRLLSDRFSAERPKGSFSTLEIQRTEQGDSAMYLCASRLRSQATGELFFGEGSRLTVL.

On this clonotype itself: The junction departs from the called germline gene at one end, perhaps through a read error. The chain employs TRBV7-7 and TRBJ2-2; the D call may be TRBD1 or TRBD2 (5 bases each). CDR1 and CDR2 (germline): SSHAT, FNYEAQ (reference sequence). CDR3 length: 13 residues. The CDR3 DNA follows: TGTGCTAGCAGTGATACGAACACCGGGGCACTGTTTTTT. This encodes CASSDTNTGALFF.

The CDR3 DNA reads as TGTGCCAGCAGCTCACGTCGTGGGGGCGGCTACACCTTC. This codes for CASSSRRGGGYTF. The J gene is TRBJ1-2, the V gene TRBV7-3; possible D gene TRBD1, 6 bases. CDR1 is SGHTA and CDR2 is FQGTGA in the germline V gene. The CDR3 has 13 residues. V lost 4 bases, J lost 8 bases, and 14 bases lay in between.

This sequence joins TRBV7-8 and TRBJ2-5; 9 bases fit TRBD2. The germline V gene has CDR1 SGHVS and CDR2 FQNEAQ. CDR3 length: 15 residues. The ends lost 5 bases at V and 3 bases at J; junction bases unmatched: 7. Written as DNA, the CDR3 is TGTGCCAGCAGCCAGCCGACTAGCGGAGAAGAGACCCAGTACTTC. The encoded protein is CASSQPTSGEETQYF.

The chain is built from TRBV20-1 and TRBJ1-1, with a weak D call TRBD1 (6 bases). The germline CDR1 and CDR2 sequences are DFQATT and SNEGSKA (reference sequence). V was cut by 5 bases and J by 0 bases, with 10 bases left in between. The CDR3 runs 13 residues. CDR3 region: CSAEDSVNTEAFF. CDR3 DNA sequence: TGCAGTGCTGAGGACAGCGTGAACACTGAAGCTTTCTTT.

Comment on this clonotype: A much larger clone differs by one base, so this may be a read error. The CDR3 loop reads CATSRDPGNTEAFF. As DNA, the CDR3 is TGTGCCACCAGCAGAGATCCGGGGAACACTGAAGCTTTCTTT. This chain links TRBV15 with TRBJ1-1, with D uncertain. Germline-derived CDR1 and CDR2 are LNHNV and YYDKDF (reference sequence). The length of the CDR3 is 14 residues. V gave up 0 bases and J gave up 1 base, with 6 bases separating them. Filled out from reference TRBV15 and TRBJ1-1, the complete variable domain reads DAMVIQNPRYQVTQFGKPVTLSCSQTLNHNVMYWYQQKSSQAPKLLFHYYDKDFNNEADTPDNFQSRRPNTSFCFLDIRSPGLGDTAMYLCATSRDPGNTEAFFGQGTRLTVV.

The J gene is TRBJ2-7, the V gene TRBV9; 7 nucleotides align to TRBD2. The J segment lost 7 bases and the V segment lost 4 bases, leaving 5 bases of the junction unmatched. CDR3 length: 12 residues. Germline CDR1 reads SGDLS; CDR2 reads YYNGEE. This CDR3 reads CASSQGRGEQYF. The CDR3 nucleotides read TGTGCCAGCAGCCAAGGGAGGGGTGAGCAGTACTTC.

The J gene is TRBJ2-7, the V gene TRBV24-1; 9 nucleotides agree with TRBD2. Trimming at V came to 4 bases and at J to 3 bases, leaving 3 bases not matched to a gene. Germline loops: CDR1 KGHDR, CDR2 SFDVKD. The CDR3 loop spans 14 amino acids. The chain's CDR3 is CATSEAGGNYEQYF. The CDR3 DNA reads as TGTGCCACCAGTGAGGCGGGGGGGAACTACGAGCAGTACTTC.

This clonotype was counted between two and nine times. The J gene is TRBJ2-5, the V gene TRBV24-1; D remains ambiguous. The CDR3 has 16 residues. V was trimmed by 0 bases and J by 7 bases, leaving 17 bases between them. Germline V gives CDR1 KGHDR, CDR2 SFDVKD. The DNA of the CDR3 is TGTGCCACCAGTGATTTGCATGGACCCCTGGACGGGACCCAGTACTTC. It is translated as CATSDLHGPLDGTQYF.

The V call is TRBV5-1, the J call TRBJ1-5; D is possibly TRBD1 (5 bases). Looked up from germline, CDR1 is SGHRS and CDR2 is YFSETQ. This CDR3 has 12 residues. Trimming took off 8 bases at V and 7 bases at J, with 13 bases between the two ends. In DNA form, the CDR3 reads TGCGCCAGTAAGGGGCGAGGCCAGCCCCAGCATTTT. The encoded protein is CASKGRGQPQHF.

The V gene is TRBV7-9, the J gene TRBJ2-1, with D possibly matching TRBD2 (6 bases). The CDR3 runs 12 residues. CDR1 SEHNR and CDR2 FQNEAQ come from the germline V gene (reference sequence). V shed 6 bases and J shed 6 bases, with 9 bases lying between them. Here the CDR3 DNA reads TGTGCCAGCAGTCCGACTAGCAATGAGCAGTTCTTC. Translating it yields CASSPTSNEQFF.

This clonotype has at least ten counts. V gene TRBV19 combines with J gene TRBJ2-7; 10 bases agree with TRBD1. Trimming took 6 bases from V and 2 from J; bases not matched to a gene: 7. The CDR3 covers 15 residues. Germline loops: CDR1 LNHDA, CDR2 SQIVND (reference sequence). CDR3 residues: CASSRTGTGAYEQYF. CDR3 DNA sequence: TGTGCCAGTAGCCGAACCGGGACAGGGGCCTACGAGCAGTACTTC.

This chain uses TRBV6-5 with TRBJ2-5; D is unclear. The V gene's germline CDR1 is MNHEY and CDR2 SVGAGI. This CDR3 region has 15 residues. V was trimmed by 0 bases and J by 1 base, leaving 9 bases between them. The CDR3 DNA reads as TGTGCCAGCAGTTACTCGGTACAGATCCAAGAGACCCAGTACTTC. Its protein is CASSYSVQIQETQYF.

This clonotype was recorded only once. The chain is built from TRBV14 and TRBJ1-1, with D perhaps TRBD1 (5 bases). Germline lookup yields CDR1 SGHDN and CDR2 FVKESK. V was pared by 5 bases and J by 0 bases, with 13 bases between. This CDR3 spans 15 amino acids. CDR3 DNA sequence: TGTGCCAGCAGCAGCCGGGACCGCATGAACACTGAAGCTTTCTTT. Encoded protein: CASSSRDRMNTEAFF. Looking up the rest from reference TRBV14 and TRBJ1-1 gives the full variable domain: EAGVTQFPSHSVIEKGQTVTLRCDPISGHDNLYWYRRVMGKEIKFLLHFVKESKQDESGMPNNRFLAERTGGTYSTLKVQPAELEDSGVYFCASSSRDRMNTEAFFGQGTRLTVV.

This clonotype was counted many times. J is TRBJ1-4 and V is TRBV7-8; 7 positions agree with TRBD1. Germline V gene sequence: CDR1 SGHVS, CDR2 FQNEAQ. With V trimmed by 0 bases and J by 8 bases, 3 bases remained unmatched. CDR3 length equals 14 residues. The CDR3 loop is CASSLAGQYEKLFF. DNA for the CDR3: TGTGCCAGCAGCTTAGCGGGACAGTACGAAAAACTGTTTTTT. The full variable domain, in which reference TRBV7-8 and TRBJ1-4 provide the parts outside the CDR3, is GAGVSQSPRYKVAKRGQDVALRCDPISGHVSLFWYQQALGQGPEFLTYFQNEAQLDKSGLPSDRFFAERPEGSVSTLKIQRTQQEDSAVYLCASSLAGQYEKLFFGSGTQLSVL.

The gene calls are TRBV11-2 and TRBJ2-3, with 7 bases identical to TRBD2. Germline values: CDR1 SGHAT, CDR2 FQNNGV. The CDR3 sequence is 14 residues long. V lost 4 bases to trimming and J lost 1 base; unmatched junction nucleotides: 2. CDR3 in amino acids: CASSSAGGTDTQYF. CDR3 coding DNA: TGTGCCAGCAGCTCCGCGGGAGGCACAGATACGCAGTATTTT. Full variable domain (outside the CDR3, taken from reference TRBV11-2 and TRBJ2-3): EAGVAQSPRYKIIEKRQSVAFWCNPISGHATLYWYQQILGQGPKLLIQFQNNGVVDDSQLPKDRFSAERLKGVDSTLKIQPAKLEDSAVYLCASSSAGGTDTQYFGPGTRLTVL.

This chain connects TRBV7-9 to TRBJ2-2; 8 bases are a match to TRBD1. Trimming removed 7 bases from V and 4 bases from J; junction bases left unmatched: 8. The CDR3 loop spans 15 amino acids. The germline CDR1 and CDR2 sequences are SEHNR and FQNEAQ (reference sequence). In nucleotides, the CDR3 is TGTGCCAGCAAACCAGGGGGCTTGGGCACCGGGGAGCTGTTTTTT. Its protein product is CASKPGGLGTGELFF.

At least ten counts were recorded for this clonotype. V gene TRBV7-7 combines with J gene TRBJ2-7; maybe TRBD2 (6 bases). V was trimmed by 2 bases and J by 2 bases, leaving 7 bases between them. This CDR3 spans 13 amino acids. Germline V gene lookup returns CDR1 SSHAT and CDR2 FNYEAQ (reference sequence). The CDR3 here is CASSLREAYEQYF. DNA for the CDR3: TGTGCCAGCAGCTTAAGGGAGGCCTACGAGCAGTACTTC.

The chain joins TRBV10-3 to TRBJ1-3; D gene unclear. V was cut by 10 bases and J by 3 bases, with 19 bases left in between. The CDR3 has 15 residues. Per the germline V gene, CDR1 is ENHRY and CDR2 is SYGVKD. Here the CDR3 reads CASRKTGMDGNTIYF. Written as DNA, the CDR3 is TGTGCCAGCAGAAAAACCGGAATGGATGGAAACACCATATATTTT.

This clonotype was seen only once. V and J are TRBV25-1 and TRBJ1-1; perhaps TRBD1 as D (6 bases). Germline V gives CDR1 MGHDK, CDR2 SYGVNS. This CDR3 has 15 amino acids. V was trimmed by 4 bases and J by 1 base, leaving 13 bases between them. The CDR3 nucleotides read TGTGCCAGCAGTGCACCACAGGGCCCGAACACTGAAGCTTTCTTT. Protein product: CASSAPQGPNTEAFF.

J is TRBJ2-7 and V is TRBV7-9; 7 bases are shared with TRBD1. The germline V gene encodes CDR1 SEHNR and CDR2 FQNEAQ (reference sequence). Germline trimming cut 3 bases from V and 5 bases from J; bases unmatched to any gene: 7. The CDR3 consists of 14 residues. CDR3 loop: CASSFAGTDHEQYF. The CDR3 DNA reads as TGTGCCAGCAGCTTTGCCGGGACAGACCACGAGCAGTACTTC.

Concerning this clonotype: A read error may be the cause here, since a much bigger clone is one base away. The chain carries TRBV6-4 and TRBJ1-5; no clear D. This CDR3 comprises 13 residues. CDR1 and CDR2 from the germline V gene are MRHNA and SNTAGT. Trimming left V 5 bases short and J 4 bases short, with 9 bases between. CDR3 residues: CASSMRPNQPQHF. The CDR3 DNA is TGTGCCAGCAGTATGAGGCCGAATCAGCCCCAGCATTTT.

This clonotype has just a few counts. The CDR3 nucleotides read TGTGCCAGCAGTTACTCTCTAGGCTCGCAAGAGACCCAGTACTTC. Translating it yields CASSYSLGSQETQYF. This sequence joins TRBV6-5 and TRBJ2-5, with unresolved D. Germline assignment: CDR1 MNHEY and CDR2 SVGAGI. Trimming shortened V by 0 bases and J by 2 bases, and 10 bases separated the two germline ends. The CDR3 extends over 15 amino acids.